One and the same sample provided the 15 T cell receptor beta chains below, sequenced in a study of T cell responses to AZD1222 COVID-19 vaccine. Some clones are missing from TCRdb's copy, which holds only in-frame ones; the method was immunoSEQ multiplex PCR. The table lists 95,000 to 110,000 clones, about 90% of them singletons. The specimen comprised peripheral blood, sampled on day 0 of AZD1222 vaccination. The receptors here all came from an adult in good health.

In nucleotides, the CDR3 is TGTGCCAGCAGCTGGACAGGGGGGTTCACCTTC. Residues: CASSWTGGFTF. This chain joins TRBV7-8 and TRBJ1-2, with 10 bases matching TRBD1. From germline, CDR1 is SGHVS and CDR2 FQNEAQ. The V segment lost 4 bases and the J segment 13 bases; nucleotides outside the gene matches: 3. The CDR3 runs to 11 residues.

The chain uses TRBV12-5 and TRBJ1-5; D may be TRBD1 (5 bases). The CDR3 sequence is 14 residues long. V shed 6 bases and J shed 6 bases, with 15 bases lying between them. The germline V gene encodes CDR1 LGHNT and CDR2 FRNRAP. For the CDR3, the DNA is TGTGCTAGTGGACCGCAGGGAATTGGTCAGCCCCAGCATTTT. Amino acid sequence: CASGPQGIGQPQHF.

The chain is built from TRBV19 and TRBJ1-2, with TRBD1 identical over 9 bases. This CDR3 is 14 amino acids long. Losses at the gene ends were 4 bases for V and 4 bases for J; bases not matched to a gene: 4. Germline loops: CDR1 LNHDA, CDR2 SQIVND (reference sequence). The CDR3: CASSTSTGGYGYTF. CDR3 nucleotides: TGTGCCAGTAGTACCTCGACAGGGGGCTATGGCTACACCTTC.

The chain has TRBV7-2 and TRBJ2-7, with 7 bases that match TRBD2. Trimming cost V 3 bases and J 2 bases; bases outside gene matches: 16. The CDR3 is 18 residues long. Germline lookup yields CDR1 SGHTA and CDR2 FQGNSA. CDR3 region: CASSFNGGGAVTTYEQYF. CDR3 in DNA: TGTGCCAGCAGCTTTAACGGCGGGGGAGCGGTAACAACCTACGAGCAGTACTTC.

The chain joins TRBV23-1 to TRBJ2-3; D is uncertain. TRBV23-1 is an ORF, and what it does is uncertain. The CDR3 has 17 residues. V gave up 3 bases and J gave up 2 bases, with 18 bases separating them. The CDR3 DNA reads TGCGCCAGCAGTCAGTTCCCAGTCGAACGATCCACAGATACGCAGTATTTT. This gives the protein CASSQFPVERSTDTQYF.

In its sample, this clone was seen a few times. The chain joins TRBV30 to TRBJ2-1; 11 nucleotides agree with TRBD1. J lost 9 bases, V lost 5 bases, and 3 bases had no gene match. Germline CDR1 GTSNPN, CDR2 SVGIG (reference sequence). The CDR3 length is 12 residues. CDR3 nucleotide sequence: TGTGCCTGGGGACAGGGGGCAGGTGAGCAGTTCTTC. Its translation is CAWGQGAGEQFF.

This clone was detected once. The V and J genes are TRBV4-3 and TRBJ1-2, with TRBD1 matching over 9 bases. CDR1 and CDR2 from the germline V gene are LGHNA and YSLEER. The CDR3 is made up of 15 amino acids. J gave up 4 bases and V 1 base, and 4 bases lay outside the gene matches. CDR3 in amino acids: CASSQVDRGGYGYTF. CDR3 coding DNA: TGCGCCAGCAGCCAAGTGGACAGGGGAGGCTATGGCTACACCTTC.

The genes are TRBV12-3 or TRBV12-4 and TRBJ2-2; D is undetermined. This CDR3 has 13 amino acids. V gave up 3 bases and J gave up 6 bases, with 8 bases separating them. CDR3 protein: CASSFLQAGELFF. The DNA of the CDR3 is TGTGCCAGCAGTTTTCTTCAGGCCGGGGAGCTGTTTTTT.

The gene calls are TRBV7-2 and TRBJ2-3; D gene uncertain. This CDR3 is built from 13 residues. Trimming removed 0 bases at V and 4 bases at J, with 5 bases between. Germline lookup yields CDR1 SGHTA and CDR2 FQGNSA. CDR3 residues: CASSLAGPDTQYF. Written as DNA, the CDR3 is TGTGCCAGCAGCTTAGCAGGGCCAGATACGCAGTATTTT.

The chain couples TRBV6-1 to TRBJ1-2; D unresolved. Trimming removed 0 bases at V and 8 bases at J, with 10 bases between. CDR1 and CDR2 (germline): MNHNS, SASEGT. The CDR3 covers 13 residues. The CDR3 spells CASSEAGRAGYTF. The CDR3 DNA reads as TGTGCCAGCAGTGAAGCGGGGAGGGCGGGCTACACCTTC.

The chain has TRBV5-1 and TRBJ2-5; no firm D call. There are 13 residues in the CDR3. Deletions cut 3 bases from V and 3 bases from J, with 9 bases between. The V gene's germline CDR1 is SGHRS and CDR2 YFSETQ. The CDR3 region has the DNA TGCGCCAGCAGCTCCGTGTCAGAAGAGACCCAGTACTTC. Translating it yields CASSSVSEETQYF.

In this sample, this clone turned up once. V and J are TRBV6-4 and TRBJ1-2; tentatively, D is TRBD1 (5 bases). The CDR3 runs to 13 residues. Between the trimmed V and J ends, which lost 3 bases and 6 bases, there was a span of 11 bases. CDR1 MRHNA and CDR2 SNTAGT come from the germline V gene. CDR3 DNA: TGTGCCAGCAGTGATAGGGGCGCGGATGGCTACACCTTC. This sequence encodes CASSDRGADGYTF.

The gene calls are TRBV19 and TRBJ1-1; a possible D gene is TRBD1 (5 bases). The V gene's germline CDR1 is LNHDA and CDR2 SQIVND (reference sequence). Trimming removed 11 bases from V and 1 base from J, with 11 bases in between. The CDR3 has 12 amino acids. The CDR3 protein is CASKGQNTEAFF. The CDR3, as DNA: TGTGCCTCCAAGGGGCAGAACACTGAAGCTTTCTTT.

This clone has just one count. J is TRBJ1-2 and V is TRBV29-1; D ambiguous. From germline, CDR1 is SQVTM and CDR2 ANQGSEA. V lost 3 bases and J lost 5, with 10 bases in between. The CDR3 contains 12 residues. CDR3 protein: CSVDPGTYGYTF. Written as DNA, the CDR3 is TGCAGCGTTGACCCGGGAACATATGGCTACACCTTC.

The rearrangement uses TRBV9 and TRBJ2-5; 12 nucleotides match TRBD2. Trimming took 3 bases from V and 4 from J; bases not matched to a gene: 7. Germline V gene sequence: CDR1 SGDLS, CDR2 YYNGEE. The CDR3 spans 16 residues. The CDR3: CASSARLAGEVETQYF. As DNA, the CDR3 is TGTGCCAGCAGCGCCCGACTAGCGGGGGAAGTAGAGACCCAGTACTTC.